The present T cell receptor (beta chain) was sequenced within a study of T cell responses to AZD1222 COVID-19 vaccine. The ends were cut back, 1 base at V and 0 bases at J, with 10 bases in the middle. The CDR3 is 16 residues long. Germline lookup yields CDR1 SEHNR and CDR2 FQNEAQ (reference sequence). Regarding this clone: Its antigen is as yet unknown.

Using immunoSEQ multiplex PCR, the repertoire was profiled, and TCRdb retains in-frame clones only, with some absent. The data show over 85,000 clones, around 89% seen once. Regarding the study as a whole: No day 14 peak samples; only post-peak repertoires were characterized.

The material sequenced was peripheral blood, taken on day 0 of AZD1222 vaccination. This TCR was sampled from an adult in good health. The V and J genes are TRBV7-9 and TRBJ2-1, with D maybe TRBD2 (6 bases). The CDR3 region has the DNA TGTGCCAGCAGCTTAGAGGTTAGCGGCTCCTACAATGAGCAGTTCTTC. This codes for CASSLEVSGSYNEQFF. The full variable domain, with the rest looked up from reference TRBV7-9 and TRBJ2-1, is DTGVSQNPRHKITKRGQNVTFRCDPISEHNRLYWYRQTLGQGPEFLTYFQNEAQLEKSRLLSDRFSAERPKGSFSTLEIQRTEQGDSAMYLCASSLEVSGSYNEQFFGPGTRLTVL.